Listed here are 25 T cell receptor beta chains from one sample, sequenced in a study of T cells of healthy individuals. MiXCR, applied by TCRdb to the 5' RACE reads, yields one record per CDR3 protein. The sample records 40,000 to 65,000 distinct CDR3 sequences, under 15% being singletons. These TCRs come from a human donor in good health.

This clonotype showed up just a few times. The chain carries TRBV5-1 and TRBJ2-2, with TRBD2 as a possible D gene (5 bases). Trimming shortened V by 6 bases and J by 0 bases, and 6 bases separated the two germline ends. Per the germline V gene, CDR1 is SGHRS and CDR2 is YFSETQ. The CDR3 length is 13 residues. CDR3 amino acids: CASNGANTGELFF. As DNA, the CDR3 is TGCGCCAGCAACGGGGCGAACACCGGGGAGCTGTTTTTT.

CDR3 in DNA: TGTGCCATCAGTGATAACTCCAGAGGGTCCCCAGATACGCAGTATTTT. It specifies CAISDNSRGSPDTQYF. V usage is TRBV10-3 and J usage is TRBJ2-3; D possibly corresponds to TRBD2 (5 bases). Germline CDR1 is ENHRY and CDR2 is SYGVKD. The V end lost 3 bases, the J end lost 4 bases, and 17 bases lay between the germline ends. CDR3 length: 16 residues.

The V and J genes are TRBV12-5 and TRBJ1-5, with 8 bases lining up with TRBD1. Trimming took 4 bases from V and 1 from J; bases not matched to a gene: 6. Germline CDR1 is LGHNT and CDR2 is FRNRAP. The CDR3 runs 16 residues. CDR3 residues: CASGSGGLGSNQPQHF. The CDR3 DNA sequence: TGTGCTAGTGGTTCAGGGGGCTTGGGGAGCAATCAGCCCCAGCATTTT.

This chain connects TRBV4-3 to TRBJ2-3; D perhaps matches TRBD1 (7 bases). Trimming took off 0 bases at V and 9 bases at J, with 13 bases between the two ends. Germline V CDR1 and CDR2: LGHNA, YSLEER. This CDR3 contains 14 residues. The CDR3 region is CASSQDMGGQTQYF. The CDR3 DNA reads TGCGCCAGCAGCCAAGATATGGGGGGACAGACGCAGTATTTT.

This chain joins TRBV10-3 and TRBJ1-2, with D maybe TRBD1 (6 bases). CDR3 length equals 13 residues. Trimming cost V 11 bases and J 0 bases, with 13 bases left between them. Germline CDR1 ENHRY, CDR2 SYGVKD. In DNA, the CDR3 is TGTGCCTTACGACAGGAAGCTAACTATGGCTACACCTTC. It encodes CALRQEANYGYTF.

Worth noting for this clonotype: This sequence may be a read error, since a much larger clone differs from it by one base. J is TRBJ2-1 and V is TRBV10-3; 9 bases line up with TRBD2. V gave up 6 bases and J gave up 5 bases; unmatched junction bases: 5. This CDR3 is 14 amino acids long. Germline-derived CDR1 and CDR2 are ENHRY and SYGVKD. The CDR3 DNA reads as TGTGCCATCAGCACTGGCGGGGGGGACAATGAGCAGTTCTTC. As protein: CAISTGGGDNEQFF.

This clonotype was observed at least ten times. This chain connects TRBV20-1 to TRBJ2-1, with 14 bases identical to TRBD2. Per germline, CDR1 DFQATT and CDR2 SNEGSKA (reference sequence). J gave up 7 bases and V 5 bases, and 7 bases lay outside the gene matches. CDR3 size: 15 residues. The CDR3 DNA is TGCAGTGCTCTGGGACTAGCGGGAGAGAAGAATGAGCAGTTCTTC. As protein: CSALGLAGEKNEQFF.

This clonotype was counted ten times or more. The chain has TRBV5-1 and TRBJ1-2; no definite D call. The ends were cut back, 5 bases at V and 1 base at J, with 12 bases in the middle. Germline values: CDR1 SGHRS, CDR2 YFSETQ. CDR3 length: 14 residues. The CDR3 bases are TGCGCCAGCAGGAACGACATACTTAACTATGGCTACACCTTC. Translating it yields CASRNDILNYGYTF.

Remarks on this clonotype: The junction shows a germline mismatch at one end, possibly a read error. The rearrangement uses TRBV29-1 and TRBJ2-5, with D possibly being TRBD1 or TRBD2 (5 bases each). The V gene's germline CDR1 is SQVTM and CDR2 ANQGSEA. This CDR3 contains 11 residues. CDR3 residues: CSEGPGPPIDF. The DNA of the CDR3 is TGCAGCGAAGGACCGGGACCGCCCATAGACTTC.

This clonotype appeared many times. This rearrangement joins TRBV20-1 to TRBJ1-4; 8 positions match TRBD1. V gave up 2 bases and J gave up 0 bases; unmatched junction bases: 5. Germline CDR1 DFQATT, CDR2 SNEGSKA (reference sequence). The CDR3 is 16 amino acids. CDR3 DNA sequence: TGCAGTGCTAGATGGACAGGGAGTGCAACTAATGAAAAACTGTTTTTT. It encodes CSARWTGSATNEKLFF.

The sample holds many counts of this clonotype. J is TRBJ2-1 and V is TRBV7-2, with 9 bases aligning to TRBD2. The germline V gene has CDR1 SGHTA and CDR2 FQGNSA. Germline trimming cut 1 base from V and 10 bases from J; bases unmatched to any gene: 2. This CDR3 is 13 amino acids long. Written as DNA, the CDR3 is TGTGCCAGCAGCTTAGAGCTAGCGGGGGAGCAGTTCTTC. Its translation: CASSLELAGEQFF. Full variable domain (missing parts from reference TRBV7-2 and TRBJ2-1): GAGVSQSPSNKVTEKGKDVELRCDPISGHTALYWYRQSLGQGLEFLIYFQGNSAPDKSGLPSDRFSAERTGGSVSTLTIQRTQQEDSAVYLCASSLELAGEQFFGPGTRLTVL.

This clonotype was seen only a few times. The rearrangement links TRBV12-3 or TRBV12-4 to TRBJ2-6; D uncertain. The CDR3 is made up of 12 amino acids. V was shortened by 7 bases and J by 2 bases, with 3 bases between the two germline ends. In DNA, the CDR3 is TGTGCCAGCACGACTGGGGCCAACGTCCTGACTTTC. Amino acids: CASTTGANVLTF.

The rearrangement links TRBV29-1 to TRBJ2-6, with 8 bases matching TRBD1. Looked up from germline, CDR1 is SQVTM and CDR2 is ANQGSEA. J lost 0 bases, V lost 6 bases, and 4 bases had no gene match. The CDR3 consists of 15 residues. The CDR3 is CSVGQGSSGANVLTF. DNA of the CDR3: TGCAGCGTCGGACAGGGTAGCTCTGGGGCCAACGTCCTGACTTTC.

There are many counts of this clonotype. The chain has TRBV10-3 and TRBJ1-1; the D is unclear. Germline values: CDR1 ENHRY, CDR2 SYGVKD. V was trimmed by 6 bases and J by 3 bases, leaving 11 bases between them. This CDR3 comprises 13 residues. Here the CDR3 DNA reads TGTGCCATCAGCCCTACGGGTTACACTGAAGCTTTCTTT. Translated, it gives CAISPTGYTEAFF.

The V gene is TRBV20-1, the J gene TRBJ2-1, with TRBD1 identical over 9 bases. Germline V gene lookup returns CDR1 DFQATT and CDR2 SNEGSKA (reference sequence). The ends lost 6 bases at V and 1 base at J; junction bases unmatched: 19. The CDR3 is made up of 19 amino acids. The CDR3 bases are TGCAGTGCACTTATACAGGGGGCCTTTGGCGGGGCTTCCTACAATGAGCAGTTCTTC. As protein: CSALIQGAFGGASYNEQFF.

This clonotype was seen ten or more times. V and J are TRBV30 and TRBJ1-2; the match to TRBD1 covers 8 bases. Germline V gene data show CDR1 as GTSNPN and CDR2 as SVGIG (reference sequence). There are 14 residues in the CDR3. DNA of the CDR3: TGTGTCGTCGGCGGAGACAGGGGCAACTATGGCTACACCTTC. This codes for CVVGGDRGNYGYTF.

The chain recombines TRBV4-3 with TRBJ2-2; tentatively, D is TRBD1 (7 bases). The V gene lost 1 base and the J gene lost 5 bases, with 14 bases spanning the gap. Germline CDR1 and CDR2: LGHNA and YSLEER. This CDR3 has 16 residues. The CDR3 is CASSQAKGAGTGELFF. The CDR3 DNA follows: TGCGCCAGCAGCCAAGCAAAGGGGGCGGGGACCGGGGAGCTGTTTTTT.

The V gene is TRBV24-1, the J gene TRBJ1-5, with 9 bases identical to TRBD1. The V gene end was trimmed by 3 bases and the J gene end by 4 bases; junction bases not matched to a gene: 3. The CDR3 is 15 amino acids. The germline V gene encodes CDR1 KGHDR and CDR2 SFDVKD. The CDR3 sequence is CATSDAGQGNQPQHF. CDR3 nucleotide sequence: TGTGCCACCAGTGATGCGGGACAGGGAAATCAGCCCCAGCATTTT.

The V call is TRBV6-1, the J call TRBJ1-2, with D possibly matching TRBD1 (5 bases). V gave up 5 bases and J gave up 4 bases, with 23 bases separating them. Per germline, CDR1 MNHNS and CDR2 SASEGT. The length of the CDR3 is 17 residues. The CDR3: CASSFRGRAIGGYGYTF. The CDR3 DNA sequence: TGTGCCAGCAGTTTTCGGGGCAGGGCGATCGGGGGCTATGGCTACACCTTC.

The chain recombines TRBV5-1 with TRBJ1-1; D perhaps matches TRBD1 (6 bases). This CDR3 spans 15 amino acids. From germline, CDR1 is SGHRS and CDR2 YFSETQ. V dropped 0 bases and J dropped 7 bases, with 16 bases sitting between them. CDR3 amino acids: CASSLGGTLKGEAFF. The DNA of the CDR3 is TGCGCCAGCAGCTTGGGCGGGACACTTAAAGGTGAAGCTTTCTTT.

V is TRBV24-1 and J is TRBJ1-4, with D tentatively TRBD1 (5 bases). CDR3 length: 11 residues. The V end lost 9 bases, the J end lost 5 bases, and 6 bases lay between the germline ends. CDR1 is KGHDR, CDR2 SFDVKD, per germline. The CDR3 DNA follows: TGTGCCACCGAGGGGAATGAAAAACTGTTTTTT. Protein product: CATEGNEKLFF.

This clonotype occurred many times. The chain employs TRBV5-1 and TRBJ2-6, with unresolved D. This CDR3 contains 14 residues. V lost 0 bases to trimming and J lost 11 bases, with 12 bases between them. Germline loops: CDR1 SGHRS, CDR2 YFSETQ. CDR3 coding DNA: TGCGCCAGCAGCTTGGAGTACCGGCCCGACGTCCTGACTTTC. Amino acids: CASSLEYRPDVLTF.

This clonotype was seen many times. The chain has TRBV29-1 and TRBJ1-1; no reliable D call. Deletions cut 1 base from V and 1 base from J, with 7 bases between. CDR3 size: 13 residues. Germline assignment: CDR1 SQVTM and CDR2 ANQGSEA. The CDR3 DNA follows: TGCAGCGTTGAAGCGCCGGGGAACACTGAAGCTTTCTTT. This codes for CSVEAPGNTEAFF.

The table lists this clonotype with a few counts. The V gene is TRBV6-2 or TRBV6-3, the J gene TRBJ1-1; possible D gene TRBD1, 5 bases. The CDR3 is made up of 14 amino acids. Trimming cost V 2 bases and J 6 bases, with 13 bases left between them. Germline-derived CDR1 and CDR2 are MNHEY and SVGEGT. In nucleotides, the CDR3 is TGTGCCAGCAGTTACGGGGGTATCCCATCTGAAGCTTTCTTT. Protein product: CASSYGGIPSEAFF.

The rearrangement uses TRBV29-1 and TRBJ1-2; 9 bases line up with TRBD1. The CDR3 length is 11 residues. The germline gives CDR1 SQVTM, CDR2 ANQGSEA. V trimming: 4 bases; J trimming: 7 bases; junction bases outside the gene matches: 1. The CDR3 region is CSVGQGGGYTF. CDR3 bases: TGCAGCGTTGGACAGGGGGGTGGCTACACCTTC.